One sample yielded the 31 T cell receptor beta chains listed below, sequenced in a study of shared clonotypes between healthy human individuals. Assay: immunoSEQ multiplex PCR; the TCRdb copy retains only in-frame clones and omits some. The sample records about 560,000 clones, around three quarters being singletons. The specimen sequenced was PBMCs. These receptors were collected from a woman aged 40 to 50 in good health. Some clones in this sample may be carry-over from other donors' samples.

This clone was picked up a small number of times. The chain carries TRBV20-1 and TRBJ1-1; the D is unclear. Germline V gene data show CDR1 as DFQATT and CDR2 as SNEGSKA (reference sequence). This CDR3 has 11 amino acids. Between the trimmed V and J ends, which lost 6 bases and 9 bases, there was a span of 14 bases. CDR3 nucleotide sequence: TGCAGTGCCCTCGGGCAGGCTCAAGCTTTCTTT. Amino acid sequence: CSALGQAQAFF.

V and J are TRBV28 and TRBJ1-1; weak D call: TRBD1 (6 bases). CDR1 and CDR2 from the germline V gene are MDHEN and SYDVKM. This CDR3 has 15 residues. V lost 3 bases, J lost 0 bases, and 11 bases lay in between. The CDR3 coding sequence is TGTGCCAGCAGTTTTATTGACAGGATGAACACTGAAGCTTTCTTT. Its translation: CASSFIDRMNTEAFF.

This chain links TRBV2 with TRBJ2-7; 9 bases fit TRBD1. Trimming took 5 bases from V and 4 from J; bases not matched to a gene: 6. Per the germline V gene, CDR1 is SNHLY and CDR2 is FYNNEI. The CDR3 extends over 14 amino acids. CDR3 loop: CASSKDRGGYEQYF. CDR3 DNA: TGTGCCAGCAGTAAGGACAGGGGTGGATACGAGCAGTACTTC. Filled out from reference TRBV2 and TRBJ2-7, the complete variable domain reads EPEVTQTPSHQVTQMGQEVILRCVPISNHLYFYWYRQILGQKVEFLVSFYNNEISEKSEIFDDQFSVERPDGSNFTLKIRSTKLEDSAMYFCASSKDRGGYEQYFGPGTRLTVT.

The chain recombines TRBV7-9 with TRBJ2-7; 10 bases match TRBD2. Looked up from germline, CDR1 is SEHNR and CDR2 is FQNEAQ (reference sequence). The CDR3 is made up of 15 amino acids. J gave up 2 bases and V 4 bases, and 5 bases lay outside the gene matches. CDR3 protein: CASSSGLAETYEQYF. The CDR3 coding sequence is TGTGCCAGCAGCTCCGGACTAGCGGAGACCTACGAGCAGTACTTC.

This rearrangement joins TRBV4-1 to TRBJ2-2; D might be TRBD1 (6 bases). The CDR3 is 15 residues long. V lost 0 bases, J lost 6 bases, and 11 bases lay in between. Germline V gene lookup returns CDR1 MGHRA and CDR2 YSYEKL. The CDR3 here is CASSQDPAGAGELFF. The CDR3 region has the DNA TGCGCCAGCAGCCAAGACCCCGCAGGGGCCGGGGAGCTGTTTTTT.

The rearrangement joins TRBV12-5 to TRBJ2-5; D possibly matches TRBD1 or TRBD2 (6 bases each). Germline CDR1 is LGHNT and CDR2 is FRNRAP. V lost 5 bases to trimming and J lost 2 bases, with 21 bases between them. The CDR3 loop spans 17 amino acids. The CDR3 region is CASGPQGGTPNQETQYF. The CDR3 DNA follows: TGTGCTAGTGGTCCTCAAGGGGGGACCCCCAATCAAGAGACCCAGTACTTC.

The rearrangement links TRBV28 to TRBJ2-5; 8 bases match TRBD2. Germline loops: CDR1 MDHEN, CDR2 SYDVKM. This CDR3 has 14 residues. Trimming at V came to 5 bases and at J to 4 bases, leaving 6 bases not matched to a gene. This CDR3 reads CASSPSGSPETQYF. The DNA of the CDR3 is TGTGCCAGCAGTCCGAGCGGGAGCCCAGAGACCCAGTACTTC.

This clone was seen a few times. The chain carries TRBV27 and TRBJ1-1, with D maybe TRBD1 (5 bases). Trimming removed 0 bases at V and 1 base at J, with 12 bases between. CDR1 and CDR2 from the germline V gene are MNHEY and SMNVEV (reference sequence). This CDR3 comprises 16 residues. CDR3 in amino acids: CASSLSYPDKNTEAFF. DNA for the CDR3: TGTGCCAGCAGTTTATCCTATCCGGACAAGAACACTGAAGCTTTCTTT.

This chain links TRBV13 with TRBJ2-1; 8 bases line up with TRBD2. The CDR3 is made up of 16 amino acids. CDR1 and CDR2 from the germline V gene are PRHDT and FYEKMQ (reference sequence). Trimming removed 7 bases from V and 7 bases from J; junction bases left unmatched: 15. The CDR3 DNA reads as TGTGCCAGCAACCTTCGGGGGAGCGGGAGTTCGAATGAGCAGTTCTTC. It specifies CASNLRGSGSSNEQFF.

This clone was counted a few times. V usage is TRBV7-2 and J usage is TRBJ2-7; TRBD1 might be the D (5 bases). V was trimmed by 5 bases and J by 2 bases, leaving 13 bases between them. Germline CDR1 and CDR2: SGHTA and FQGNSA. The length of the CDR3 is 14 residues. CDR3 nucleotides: TGTGCCAGCAGCCCTTCGGTAGGGGCCTACGAGCAGTACTTC. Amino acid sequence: CASSPSVGAYEQYF. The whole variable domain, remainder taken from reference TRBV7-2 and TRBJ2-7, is GAGVSQSPSNKVTEKGKDVELRCDPISGHTALYWYRQSLGQGLEFLIYFQGNSAPDKSGLPSDRFSAERTGGSVSTLTIQRTQQEDSAVYLCASSPSVGAYEQYFGPGTRLTVT.

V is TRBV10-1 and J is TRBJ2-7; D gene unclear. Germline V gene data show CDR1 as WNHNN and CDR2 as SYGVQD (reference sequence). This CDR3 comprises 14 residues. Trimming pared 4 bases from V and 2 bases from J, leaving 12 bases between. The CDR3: CASSGPAQTYEQYF. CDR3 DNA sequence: TGCGCCAGCAGTGGCCCCGCACAGACCTACGAGCAGTACTTC.

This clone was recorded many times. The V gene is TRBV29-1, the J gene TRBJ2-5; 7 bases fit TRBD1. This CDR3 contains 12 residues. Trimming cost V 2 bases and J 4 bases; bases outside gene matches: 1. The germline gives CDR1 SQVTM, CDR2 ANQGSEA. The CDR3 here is CSVEKGAETQYF. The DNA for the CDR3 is TGCAGCGTTGAAAAGGGGGCAGAGACCCAGTACTTC.

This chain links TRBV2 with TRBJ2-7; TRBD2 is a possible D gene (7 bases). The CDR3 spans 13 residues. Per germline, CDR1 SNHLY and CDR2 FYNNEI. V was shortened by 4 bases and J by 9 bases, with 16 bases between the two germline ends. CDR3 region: CASSVQGGERQYF. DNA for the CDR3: TGTGCCAGCAGTGTCCAAGGGGGGGAGCGGCAGTACTTC.

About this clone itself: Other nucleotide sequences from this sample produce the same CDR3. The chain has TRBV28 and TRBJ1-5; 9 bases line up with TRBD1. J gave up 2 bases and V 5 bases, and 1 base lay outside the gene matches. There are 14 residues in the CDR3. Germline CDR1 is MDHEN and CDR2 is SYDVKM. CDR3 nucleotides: TGTGCCAGCAGTAGGACAGGGGGCAATCAGCCCCAGCATTTT. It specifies CASSRTGGNQPQHF.

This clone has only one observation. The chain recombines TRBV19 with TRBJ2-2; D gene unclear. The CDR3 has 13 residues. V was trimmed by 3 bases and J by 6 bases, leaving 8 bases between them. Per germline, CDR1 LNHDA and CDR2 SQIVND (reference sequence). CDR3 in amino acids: CASSITNPGELFF. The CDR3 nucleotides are TGTGCCAGTAGTATCACCAACCCCGGGGAGCTGTTTTTT. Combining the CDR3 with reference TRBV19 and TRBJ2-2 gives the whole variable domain DGGITQSPKYLFRKEGQNVTLSCEQNLNHDAMYWYRQDPGQGLRLIYYSQIVNDFQKGDIAEGYSVSREKKESFPLTVTSAQKNPTAFYLCASSITNPGELFFGEGSRLTVL.

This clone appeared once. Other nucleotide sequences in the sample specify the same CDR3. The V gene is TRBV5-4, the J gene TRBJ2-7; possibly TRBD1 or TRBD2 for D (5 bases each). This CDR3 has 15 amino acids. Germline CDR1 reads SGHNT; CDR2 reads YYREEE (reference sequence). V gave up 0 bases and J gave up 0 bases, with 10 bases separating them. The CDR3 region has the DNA TGTGCCAGCAGCTTGGCAGCAGGGAGCTCCTACGAGCAGTACTTC. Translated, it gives CASSLAAGSSYEQYF.

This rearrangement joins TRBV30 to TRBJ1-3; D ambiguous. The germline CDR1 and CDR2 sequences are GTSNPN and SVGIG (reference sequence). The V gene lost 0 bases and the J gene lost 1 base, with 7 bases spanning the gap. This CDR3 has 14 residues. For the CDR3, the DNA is TGTGCCTGGAGTGTGGCTGGGTCTGGAAACACCATATATTTT. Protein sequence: CAWSVAGSGNTIYF.

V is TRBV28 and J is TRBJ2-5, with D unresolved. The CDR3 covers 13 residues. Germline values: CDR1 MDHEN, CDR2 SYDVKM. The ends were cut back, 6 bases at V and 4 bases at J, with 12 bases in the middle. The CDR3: CASSRADRETQYF. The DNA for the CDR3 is TGTGCCAGCAGCCGGGCGGACCGAGAGACCCAGTACTTC. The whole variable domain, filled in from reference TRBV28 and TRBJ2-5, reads DVKVTQSSRYLVKRTGEKVFLECVQDMDHENMFWYRQDPGLGLRLIYFSYDVKMKEKGDIPEGYSVSREKKERFSLILESASTNQTSMYLCASSRADRETQYFGPGTRLLVL.

CDR3 DNA: TGCGCCAGCAGCCCGGGGGAAGTCTATGGCTACACCTTC. Protein sequence: CASSPGEVYGYTF. The rearrangement uses TRBV5-1 and TRBJ1-2; D possibly corresponds to TRBD1 (5 bases). V lost 4 bases and J lost 4, with 11 bases in between. Germline CDR1 SGHRS, CDR2 YFSETQ. This CDR3 contains 13 residues.

The DNA for the CDR3 is TGTGCCAGTACTCAGGGATCTAGCCGTGGCTACACCTTC. Protein sequence: CASTQGSSRGYTF. The chain employs TRBV19 and TRBJ1-2; D might be TRBD1 (5 bases). The germline V gene encodes CDR1 LNHDA and CDR2 SQIVND (reference sequence). V was cut by 7 bases and J by 7 bases, with 16 bases left in between. CDR3 size: 13 residues.

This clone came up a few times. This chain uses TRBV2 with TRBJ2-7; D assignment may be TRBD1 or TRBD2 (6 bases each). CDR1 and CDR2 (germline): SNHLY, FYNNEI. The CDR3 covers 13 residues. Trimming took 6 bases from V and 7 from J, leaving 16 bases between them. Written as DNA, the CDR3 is TGTGCCAGCAGGAGGGGGACGGAGGGTGAGCAGTACTTC. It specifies CASRRGTEGEQYF. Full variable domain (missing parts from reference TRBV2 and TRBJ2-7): EPEVTQTPSHQVTQMGQEVILRCVPISNHLYFYWYRQILGQKVEFLVSFYNNEISEKSEIFDDQFSVERPDGSNFTLKIRSTKLEDSAMYFCASRRGTEGEQYFGPGTRLTVT.

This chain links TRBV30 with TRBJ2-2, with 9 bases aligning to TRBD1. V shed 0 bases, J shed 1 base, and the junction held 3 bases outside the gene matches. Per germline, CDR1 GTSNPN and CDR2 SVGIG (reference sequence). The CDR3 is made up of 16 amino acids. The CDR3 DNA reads TGTGCCTGGAGTGTGGGACAGGGTGAGAACACCGGGGAGCTGTTTTTT. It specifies CAWSVGQGENTGELFF. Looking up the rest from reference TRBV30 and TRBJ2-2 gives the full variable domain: SQTIHQWPATLVQPVGSPLSLECTVEGTSNPNLYWYRQAAGRGLQLLFYSVGIGQISSEVPQNLSASRPQDRQFILSSKKLLLSDSGFYLCAWSVGQGENTGELFFGEGSRLTVL.

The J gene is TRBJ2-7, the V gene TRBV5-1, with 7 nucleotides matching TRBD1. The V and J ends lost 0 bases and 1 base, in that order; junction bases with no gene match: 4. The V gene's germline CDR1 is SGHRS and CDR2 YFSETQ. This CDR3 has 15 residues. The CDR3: CASSLVAGGSYEQYF. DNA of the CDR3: TGCGCCAGCAGCTTGGTTGCAGGGGGTTCCTACGAGCAGTACTTC.

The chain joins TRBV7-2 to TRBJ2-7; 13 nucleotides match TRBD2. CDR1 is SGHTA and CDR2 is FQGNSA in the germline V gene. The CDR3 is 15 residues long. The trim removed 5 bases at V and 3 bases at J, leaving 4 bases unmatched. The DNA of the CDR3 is TGTGCCAGCAGCGAGGGACTAGCGGGGAACTACGAGCAGTACTTC. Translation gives CASSEGLAGNYEQYF.

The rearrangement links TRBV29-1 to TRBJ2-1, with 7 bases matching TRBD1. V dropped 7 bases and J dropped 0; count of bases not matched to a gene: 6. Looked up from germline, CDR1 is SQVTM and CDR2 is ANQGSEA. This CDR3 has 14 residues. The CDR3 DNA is TGCAGCGCACAGGGGTCGCCCTCCTACAATGAGCAGTTCTTC. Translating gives CSAQGSPSYNEQFF.

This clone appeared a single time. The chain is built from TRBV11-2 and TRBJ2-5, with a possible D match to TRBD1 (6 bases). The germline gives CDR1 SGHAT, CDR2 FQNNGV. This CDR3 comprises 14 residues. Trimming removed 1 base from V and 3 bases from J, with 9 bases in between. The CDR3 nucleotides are TGTGCCAGCAGCTTAGCAGGGGCCGAAGAGACCCAGTACTTC. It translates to CASSLAGAEETQYF.

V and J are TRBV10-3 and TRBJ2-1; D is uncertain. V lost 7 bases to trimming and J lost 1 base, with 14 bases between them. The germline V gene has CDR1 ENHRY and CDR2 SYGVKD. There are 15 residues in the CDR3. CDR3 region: CAITQTPESYNEQFF. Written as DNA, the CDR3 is TGTGCCATCACTCAGACCCCGGAGTCCTACAATGAGCAGTTCTTC.

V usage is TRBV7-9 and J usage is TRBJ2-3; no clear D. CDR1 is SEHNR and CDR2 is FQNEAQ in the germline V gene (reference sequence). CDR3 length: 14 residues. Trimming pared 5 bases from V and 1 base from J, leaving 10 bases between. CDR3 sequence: CASSRYQGTDTQYF. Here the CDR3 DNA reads TGTGCCAGCAGCCGTTACCAAGGCACAGATACGCAGTATTTT.

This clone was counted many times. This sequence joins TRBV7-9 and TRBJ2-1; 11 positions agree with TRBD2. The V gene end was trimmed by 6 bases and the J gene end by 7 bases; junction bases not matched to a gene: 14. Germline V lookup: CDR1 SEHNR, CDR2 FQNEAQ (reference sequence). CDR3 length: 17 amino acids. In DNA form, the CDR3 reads TGTGCCAGCAGTTCCTATAAACTAGCGGGAGTGCAGAATGAGCAGTTCTTC. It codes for CASSSYKLAGVQNEQFF.

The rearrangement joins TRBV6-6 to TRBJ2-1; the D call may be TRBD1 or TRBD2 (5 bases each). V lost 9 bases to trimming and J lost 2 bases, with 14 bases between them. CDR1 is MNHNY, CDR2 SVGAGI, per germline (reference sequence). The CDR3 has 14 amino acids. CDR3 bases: TGTGCCAGTAACCGGGACCAACCCTACAATGAGCAGTTCTTC. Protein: CASNRDQPYNEQFF.

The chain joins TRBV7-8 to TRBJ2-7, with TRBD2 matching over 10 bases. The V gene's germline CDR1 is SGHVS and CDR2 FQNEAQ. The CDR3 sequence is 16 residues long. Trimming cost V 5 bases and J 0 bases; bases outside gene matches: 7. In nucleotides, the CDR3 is TGTGCCAGCAGCCGGACTAGCGGTTATAGCTCCTACGAGCAGTACTTC. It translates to CASSRTSGYSSYEQYF.